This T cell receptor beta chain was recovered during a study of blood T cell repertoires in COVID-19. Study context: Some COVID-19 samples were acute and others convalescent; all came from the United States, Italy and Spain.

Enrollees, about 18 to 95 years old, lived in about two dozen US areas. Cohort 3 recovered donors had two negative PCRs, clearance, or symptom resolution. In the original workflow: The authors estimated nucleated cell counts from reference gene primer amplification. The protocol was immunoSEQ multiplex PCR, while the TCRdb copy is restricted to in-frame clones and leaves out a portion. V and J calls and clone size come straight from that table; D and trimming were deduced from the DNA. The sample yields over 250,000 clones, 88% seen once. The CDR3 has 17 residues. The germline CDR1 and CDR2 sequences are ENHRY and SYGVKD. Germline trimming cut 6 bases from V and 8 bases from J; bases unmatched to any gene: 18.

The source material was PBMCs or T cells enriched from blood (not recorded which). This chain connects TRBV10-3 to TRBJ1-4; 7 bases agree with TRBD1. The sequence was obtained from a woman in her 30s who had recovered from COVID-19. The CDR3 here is CAIRPGQTTSIREKLFF. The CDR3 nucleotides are TGTGCCATCAGGCCGGGACAGACTACCTCTATTAGGGAAAAACTGTTTTTT.